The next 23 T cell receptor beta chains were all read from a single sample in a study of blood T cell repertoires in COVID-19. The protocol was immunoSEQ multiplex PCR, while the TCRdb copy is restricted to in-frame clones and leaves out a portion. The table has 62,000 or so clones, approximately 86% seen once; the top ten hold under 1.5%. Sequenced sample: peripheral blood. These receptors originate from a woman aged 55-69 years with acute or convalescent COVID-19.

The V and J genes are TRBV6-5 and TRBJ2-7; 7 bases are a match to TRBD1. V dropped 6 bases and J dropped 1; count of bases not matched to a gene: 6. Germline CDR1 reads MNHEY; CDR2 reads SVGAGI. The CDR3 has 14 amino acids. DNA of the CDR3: TGTGCCAGCAGCTATGACAGGGTTTCCTACGAGCAGTACTTC. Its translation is CASSYDRVSYEQYF.

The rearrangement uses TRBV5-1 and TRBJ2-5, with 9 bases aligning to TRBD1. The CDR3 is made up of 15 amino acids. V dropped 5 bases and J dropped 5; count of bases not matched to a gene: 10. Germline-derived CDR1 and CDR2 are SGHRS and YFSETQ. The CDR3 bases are TGCGCCAGCAGAGACTCCACAGGGGGCTGGGAGACCCAGTACTTC. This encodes CASRDSTGGWETQYF.

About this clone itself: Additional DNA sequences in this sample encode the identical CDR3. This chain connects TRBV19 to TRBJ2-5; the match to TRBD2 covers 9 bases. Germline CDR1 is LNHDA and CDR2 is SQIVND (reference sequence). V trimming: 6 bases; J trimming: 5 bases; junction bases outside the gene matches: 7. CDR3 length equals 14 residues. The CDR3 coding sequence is TGTGCCAGTAGCATCGGACTAGCGATGGAGACCCAGTACTTC. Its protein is CASSIGLAMETQYF.

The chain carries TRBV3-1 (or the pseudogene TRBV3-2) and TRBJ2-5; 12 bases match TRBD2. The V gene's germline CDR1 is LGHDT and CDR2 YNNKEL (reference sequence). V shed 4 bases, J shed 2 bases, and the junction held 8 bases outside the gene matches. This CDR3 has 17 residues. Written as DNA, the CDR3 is TGTGCCAGCAGCCGACTAGCGGGAGTGACGGGGCAAGAGACCCAGTACTTC. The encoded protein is CASSRLAGVTGQETQYF.

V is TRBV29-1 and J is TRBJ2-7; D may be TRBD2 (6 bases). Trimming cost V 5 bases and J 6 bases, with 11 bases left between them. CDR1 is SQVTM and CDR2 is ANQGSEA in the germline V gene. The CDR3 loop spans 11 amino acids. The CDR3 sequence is CSVLVGGEQYF. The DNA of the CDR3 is TGCAGCGTTCTGGTCGGGGGCGAGCAGTACTTC.

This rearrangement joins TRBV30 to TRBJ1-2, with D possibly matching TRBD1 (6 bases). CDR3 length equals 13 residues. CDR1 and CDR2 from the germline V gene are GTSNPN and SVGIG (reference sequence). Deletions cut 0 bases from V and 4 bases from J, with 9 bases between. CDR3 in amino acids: CAWSVSRGYGYTF. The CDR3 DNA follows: TGTGCCTGGAGTGTAAGCAGGGGCTATGGCTACACCTTC.

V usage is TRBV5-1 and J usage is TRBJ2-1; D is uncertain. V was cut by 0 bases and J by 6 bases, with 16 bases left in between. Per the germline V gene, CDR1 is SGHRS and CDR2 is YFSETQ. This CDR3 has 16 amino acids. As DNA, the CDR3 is TGCGCCAGCAGCTTGGCCCTAGTAGTAGGAAGCAATGAGCAGTTCTTC. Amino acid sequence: CASSLALVVGSNEQFF.

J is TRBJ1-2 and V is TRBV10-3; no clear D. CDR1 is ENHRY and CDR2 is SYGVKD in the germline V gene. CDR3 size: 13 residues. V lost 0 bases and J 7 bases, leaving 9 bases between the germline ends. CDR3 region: CAISESLMRGYTF. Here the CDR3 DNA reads TGTGCCATCAGTGAGTCGTTGATGCGTGGCTACACCTTC.

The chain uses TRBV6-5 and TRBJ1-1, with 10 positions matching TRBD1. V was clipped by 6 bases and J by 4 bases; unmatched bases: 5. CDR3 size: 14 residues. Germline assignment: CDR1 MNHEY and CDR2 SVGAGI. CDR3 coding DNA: TGTGCCAGCAGCTCCGGGACAGGGGCCACTGAAGCTTTCTTT. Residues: CASSSGTGATEAFF.

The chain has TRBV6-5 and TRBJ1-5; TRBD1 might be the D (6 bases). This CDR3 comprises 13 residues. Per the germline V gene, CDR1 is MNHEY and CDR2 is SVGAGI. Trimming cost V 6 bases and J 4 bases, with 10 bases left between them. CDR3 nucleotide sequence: TGTGCCAGCAGGCCAGGGGCGAATCAGCCCCAGCATTTT. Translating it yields CASRPGANQPQHF.

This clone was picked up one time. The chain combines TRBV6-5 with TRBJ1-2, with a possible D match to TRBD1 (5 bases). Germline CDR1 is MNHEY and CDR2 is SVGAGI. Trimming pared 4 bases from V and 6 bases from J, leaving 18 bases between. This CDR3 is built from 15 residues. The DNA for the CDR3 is TGTGCCAGCAGTTCCCGCCGGGGGAACTTGAATGGCTACACCTTC. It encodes CASSSRRGNLNGYTF.

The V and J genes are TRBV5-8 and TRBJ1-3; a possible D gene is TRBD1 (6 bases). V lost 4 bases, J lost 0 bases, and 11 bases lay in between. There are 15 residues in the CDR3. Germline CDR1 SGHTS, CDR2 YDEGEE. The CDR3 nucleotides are TGTGCCAGCAGCGAAGGACAGTTCTCTGGAAACACCATATATTTT. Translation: CASSEGQFSGNTIYF.

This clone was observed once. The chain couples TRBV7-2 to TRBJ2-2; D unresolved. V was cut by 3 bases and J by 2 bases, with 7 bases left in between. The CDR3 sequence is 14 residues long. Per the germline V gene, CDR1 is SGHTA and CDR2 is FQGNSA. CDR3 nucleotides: TGTGCCAGCAGCTTTTCCCCAAACACCGGGGAGCTGTTTTTT. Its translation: CASSFSPNTGELFF.

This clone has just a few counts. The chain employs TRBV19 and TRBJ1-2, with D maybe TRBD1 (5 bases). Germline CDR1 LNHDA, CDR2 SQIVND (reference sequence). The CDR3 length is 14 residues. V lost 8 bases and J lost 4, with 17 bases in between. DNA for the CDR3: TGTGCCAGTTCAGACAGTCCTAGACTCTATGGCTACACCTTC. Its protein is CASSDSPRLYGYTF.

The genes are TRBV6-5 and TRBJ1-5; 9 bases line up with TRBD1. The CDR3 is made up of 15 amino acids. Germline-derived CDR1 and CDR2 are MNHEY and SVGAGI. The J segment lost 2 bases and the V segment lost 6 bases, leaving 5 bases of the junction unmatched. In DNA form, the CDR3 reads TGTGCCAGCAGCCGGGGACAGGGAGGCAATCAGCCCCAGCATTTT. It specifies CASSRGQGGNQPQHF.

CDR3: CASSQNAGTGDQPQHF. The CDR3 nucleotides read TGCGCCAGCAGCCAGAATGCTGGGACAGGGGATCAGCCCCAGCATTTT. The chain joins TRBV4-1 to TRBJ1-5; TRBD1 aligns across 10 bases. V lost 3 bases to trimming and J lost 5 bases; unmatched junction nucleotides: 7. This CDR3 is 16 amino acids long. CDR1 and CDR2 (germline): MGHRA, YSYEKL.

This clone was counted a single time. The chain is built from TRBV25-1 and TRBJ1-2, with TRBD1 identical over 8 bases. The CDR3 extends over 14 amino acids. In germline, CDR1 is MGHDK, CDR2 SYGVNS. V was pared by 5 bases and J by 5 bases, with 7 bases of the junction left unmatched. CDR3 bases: TGTGCCAGCAGTTCCCAGGGGGCGAAATATGGCTACACCTTC. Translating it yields CASSSQGAKYGYTF.

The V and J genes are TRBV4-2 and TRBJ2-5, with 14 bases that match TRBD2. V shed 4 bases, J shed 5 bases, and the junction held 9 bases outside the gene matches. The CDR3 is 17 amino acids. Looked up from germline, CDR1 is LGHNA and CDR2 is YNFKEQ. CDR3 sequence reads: CASSRKKTSGGEETQYF. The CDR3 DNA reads TGTGCCAGCAGCCGCAAGAAGACTAGCGGGGGGGAGGAGACCCAGTACTTC.

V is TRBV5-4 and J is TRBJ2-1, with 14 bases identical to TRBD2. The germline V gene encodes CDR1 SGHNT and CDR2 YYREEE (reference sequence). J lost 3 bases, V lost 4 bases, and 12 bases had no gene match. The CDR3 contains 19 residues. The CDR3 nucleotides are TGTGCCAGCAGCGGGACCGGGACTAGCGGGAGAAGCTTCTACAATGAGCAGTTCTTC. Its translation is CASSGTGTSGRSFYNEQFF. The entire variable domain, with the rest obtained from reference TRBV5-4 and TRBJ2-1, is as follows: ETGVTQSPTHLIKTRGQQVTLRCSSQSGHNTVSWYQQALGQGPQFIFQYYREEENGRGNFPPRFSGLQFPNYSSELNVNALELDDSALYLCASSGTGTSGRSFYNEQFFGPGTRLTVL.

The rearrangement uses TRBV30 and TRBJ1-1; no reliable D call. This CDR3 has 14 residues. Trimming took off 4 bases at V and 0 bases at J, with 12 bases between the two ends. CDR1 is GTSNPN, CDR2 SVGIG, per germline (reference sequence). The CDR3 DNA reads TGTGCCTGGACCCCGGAGAGGGTGAACACTGAAGCTTTCTTT. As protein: CAWTPERVNTEAFF.

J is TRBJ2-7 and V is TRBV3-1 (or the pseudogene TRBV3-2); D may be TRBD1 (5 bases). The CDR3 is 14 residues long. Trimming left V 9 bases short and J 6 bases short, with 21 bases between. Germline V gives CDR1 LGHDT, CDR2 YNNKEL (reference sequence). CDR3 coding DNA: TGTGCCAGTGCCCAGGGCCGATTTCCCCTCGAGCAGTACTTC. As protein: CASAQGRFPLEQYF.

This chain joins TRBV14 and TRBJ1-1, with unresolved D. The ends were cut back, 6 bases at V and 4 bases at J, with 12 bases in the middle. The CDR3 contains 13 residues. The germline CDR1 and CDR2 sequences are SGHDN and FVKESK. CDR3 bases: TGTGCCAGCAGTCTGACGGGGTCCACTGAAGCTTTCTTT. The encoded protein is CASSLTGSTEAFF.

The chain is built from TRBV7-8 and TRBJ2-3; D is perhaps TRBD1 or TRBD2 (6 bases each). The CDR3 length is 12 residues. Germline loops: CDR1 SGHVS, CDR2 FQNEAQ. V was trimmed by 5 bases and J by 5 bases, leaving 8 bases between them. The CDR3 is CASSRGRDTQYF. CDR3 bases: TGTGCCAGCAGCCGGGGGCGAGATACGCAGTATTTT. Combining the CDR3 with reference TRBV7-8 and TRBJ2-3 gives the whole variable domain GAGVSQSPRYKVAKRGQDVALRCDPISGHVSLFWYQQALGQGPEFLTYFQNEAQLDKSGLPSDRFFAERPEGSVSTLKIQRTQQEDSAVYLCASSRGRDTQYFGPGTRLTVL.